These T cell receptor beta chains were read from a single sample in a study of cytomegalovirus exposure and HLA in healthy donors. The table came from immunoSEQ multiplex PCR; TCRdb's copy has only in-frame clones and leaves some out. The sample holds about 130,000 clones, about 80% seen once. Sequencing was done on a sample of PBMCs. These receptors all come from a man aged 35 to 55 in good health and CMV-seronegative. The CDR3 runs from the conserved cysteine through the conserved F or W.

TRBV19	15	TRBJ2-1	CASRTTSDSYNEQFF
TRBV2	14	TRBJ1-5	CASGSRGGNQPQHF
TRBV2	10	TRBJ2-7	CASRSVEQYF
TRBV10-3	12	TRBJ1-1	CAIRGRNTEAFF
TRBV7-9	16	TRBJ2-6	CASSLTGSAGANVLTF
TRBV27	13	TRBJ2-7	CASSPSTIYEQYF
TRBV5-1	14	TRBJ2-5	CASRRTGTEETQYF
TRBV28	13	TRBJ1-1	CASSLSGAPDAFF
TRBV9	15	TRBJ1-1	CASSVVGSVNTEAFF
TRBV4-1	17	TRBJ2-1	CASSQMTSGSSYNEQFF
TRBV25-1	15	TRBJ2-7	CASSLTGGSSYEQYF
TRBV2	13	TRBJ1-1	CASIGTRNTEAFF
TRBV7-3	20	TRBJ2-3	CASSLLPGTGNPSSTDTQYF
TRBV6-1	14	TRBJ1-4	CASGSGATNEKLFF
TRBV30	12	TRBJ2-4	CAYDSAKNIQYF
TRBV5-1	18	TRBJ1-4	CASSLEGTGVPTNEKLFF
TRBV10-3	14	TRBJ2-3	CAIRPAVRTDTQYF
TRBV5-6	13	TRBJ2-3	CASSPTGVDTQYF
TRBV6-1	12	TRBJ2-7	CASRKTGAEQYF
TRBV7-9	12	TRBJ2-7	CASSSAAYEQYF
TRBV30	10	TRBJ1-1	CAWQGTEAFF
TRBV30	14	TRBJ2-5	CAWSTNGQGETQYF
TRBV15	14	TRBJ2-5	CATSPDRGRETQYF
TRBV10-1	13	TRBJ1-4	CASQGQIEEKLFF
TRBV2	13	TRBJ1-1	CASRGNDGTSAFF
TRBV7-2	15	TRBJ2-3	CASSQSGQGPDTQYF
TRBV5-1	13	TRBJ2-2	CASSSGLSGELFF
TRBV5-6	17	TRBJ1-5	CASSLGGREGTNQPQHF
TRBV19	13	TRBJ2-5	CASSDGGSSTQYF
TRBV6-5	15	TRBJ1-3	CASSVQGAQGNTIYF
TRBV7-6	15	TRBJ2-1	CASSSNPGLYNEQFF
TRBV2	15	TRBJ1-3	CASSEGRTSGNTIYF
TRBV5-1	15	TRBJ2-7	CASSLAATGSYEQYF
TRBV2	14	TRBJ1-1	CASSDRGRNTEAFF
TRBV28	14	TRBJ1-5	CASSLVQGGQPQHF
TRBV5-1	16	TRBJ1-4	CASTPGGVTTNEKLFF
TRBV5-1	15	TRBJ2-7	CASSTDLRAPYEQYF
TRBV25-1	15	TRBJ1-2	CASSGQDPANYGYTF
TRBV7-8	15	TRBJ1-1	CASSPTGQANTEAFF
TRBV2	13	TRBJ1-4	CASRTGVNEKLFF
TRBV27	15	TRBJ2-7	CASSLTSGNSYEQYF
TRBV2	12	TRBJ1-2	CASSPRNYGYTF
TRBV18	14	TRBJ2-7	CASSPAGISYEQYF